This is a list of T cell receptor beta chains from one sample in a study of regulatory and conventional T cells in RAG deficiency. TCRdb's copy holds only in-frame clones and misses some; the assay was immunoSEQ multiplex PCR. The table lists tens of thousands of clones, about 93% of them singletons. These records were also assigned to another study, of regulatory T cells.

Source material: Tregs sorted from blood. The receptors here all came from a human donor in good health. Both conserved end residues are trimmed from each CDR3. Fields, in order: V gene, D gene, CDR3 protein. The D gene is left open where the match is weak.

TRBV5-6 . ASSLFGSNPRANYGYT
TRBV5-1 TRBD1 ASSWGTEVAGQAF
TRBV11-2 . ASRKWGTNTGELF
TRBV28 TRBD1 ASSLQPGQGAYEQY
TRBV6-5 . ASSPGTVRGPQH
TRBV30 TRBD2 AWSAGGGAWEQY
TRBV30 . AWSVWAGNSYTGELF
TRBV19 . ASIGAATDTQY
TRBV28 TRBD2 ASSPALSGTAQY
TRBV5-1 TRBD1 ASSLQGPGELF
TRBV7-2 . ASSLELF